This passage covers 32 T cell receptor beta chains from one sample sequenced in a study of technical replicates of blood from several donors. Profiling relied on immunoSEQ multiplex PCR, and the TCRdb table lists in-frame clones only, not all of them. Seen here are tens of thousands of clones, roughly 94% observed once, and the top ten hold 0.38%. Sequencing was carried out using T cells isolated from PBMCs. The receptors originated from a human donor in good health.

The CDR3 sequence is CASSSEAGFITEAFF. CDR3 coding DNA: TGCGCCAGCAGCTCGGAAGCAGGGTTTATCACTGAAGCTTTCTTT. J is TRBJ1-1 and V is TRBV5-1, with D perhaps TRBD1 (5 bases). The CDR3 spans 15 residues. Germline CDR1 reads SGHRS; CDR2 reads YFSETQ. Trimming cost V 3 bases and J 4 bases, with 16 bases left between them.

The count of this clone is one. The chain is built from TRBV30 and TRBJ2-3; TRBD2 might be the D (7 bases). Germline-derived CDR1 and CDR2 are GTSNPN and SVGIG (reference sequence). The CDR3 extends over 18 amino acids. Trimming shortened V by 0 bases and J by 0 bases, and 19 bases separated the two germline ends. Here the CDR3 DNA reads TGTGCCTGGAGTGTTTGGTTCCAGGGGCGGGAGAGCACAGATACGCAGTATTTT. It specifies CAWSVWFQGRESTDTQYF.

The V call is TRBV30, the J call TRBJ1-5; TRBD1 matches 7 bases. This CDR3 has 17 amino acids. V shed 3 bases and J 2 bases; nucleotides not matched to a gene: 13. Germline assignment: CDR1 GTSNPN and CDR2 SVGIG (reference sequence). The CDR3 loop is CAWSRFGQARGNQPQHF. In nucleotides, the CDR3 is TGTGCCTGGAGCCGATTCGGACAGGCGAGGGGCAATCAGCCCCAGCATTTT.

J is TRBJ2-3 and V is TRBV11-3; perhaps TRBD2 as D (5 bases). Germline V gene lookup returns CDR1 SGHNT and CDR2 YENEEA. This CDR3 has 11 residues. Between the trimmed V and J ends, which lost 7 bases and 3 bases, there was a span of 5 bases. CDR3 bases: TGTGCCAGCACGGGGACAGATACGCAGTATTTT. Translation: CASTGTDTQYF.

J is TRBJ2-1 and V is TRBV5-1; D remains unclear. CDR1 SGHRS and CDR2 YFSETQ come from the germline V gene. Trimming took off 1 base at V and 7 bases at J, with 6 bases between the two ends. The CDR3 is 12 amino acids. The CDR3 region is CASSLSRNEQFF. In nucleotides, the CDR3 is TGCGCCAGCAGCTTGTCCAGGAATGAGCAGTTCTTC.

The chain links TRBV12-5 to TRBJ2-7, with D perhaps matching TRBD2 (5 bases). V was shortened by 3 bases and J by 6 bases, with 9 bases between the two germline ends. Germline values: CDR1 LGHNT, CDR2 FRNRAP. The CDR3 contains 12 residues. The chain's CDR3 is CASGFRESEQYF. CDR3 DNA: TGTGCTAGTGGTTTCCGGGAATCCGAGCAGTACTTC.

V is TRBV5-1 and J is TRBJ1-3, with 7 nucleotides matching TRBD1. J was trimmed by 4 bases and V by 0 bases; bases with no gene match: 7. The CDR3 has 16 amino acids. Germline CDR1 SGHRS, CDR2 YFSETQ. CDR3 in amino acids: CASSLGLQGRGNTIYF. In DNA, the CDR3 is TGCGCCAGCAGCTTGGGTCTACAGGGGAGAGGAAACACCATATATTTT.

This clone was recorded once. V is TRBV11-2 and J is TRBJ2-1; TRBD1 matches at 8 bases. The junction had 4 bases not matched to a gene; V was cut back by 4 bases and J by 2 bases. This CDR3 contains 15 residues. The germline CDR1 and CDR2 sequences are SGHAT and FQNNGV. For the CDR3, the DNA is TGTGCCAGCAGCTATGACAGGGGCCCCTACAATGAGCAGTTCTTC. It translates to CASSYDRGPYNEQFF.

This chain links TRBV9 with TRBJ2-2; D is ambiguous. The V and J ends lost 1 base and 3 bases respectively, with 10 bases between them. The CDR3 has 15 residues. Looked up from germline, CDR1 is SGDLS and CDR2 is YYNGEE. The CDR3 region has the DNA TGTGCCAGCAGCGTACAAAAGCTGTACACCGGGGAGCTGTTTTTT. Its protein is CASSVQKLYTGELFF.

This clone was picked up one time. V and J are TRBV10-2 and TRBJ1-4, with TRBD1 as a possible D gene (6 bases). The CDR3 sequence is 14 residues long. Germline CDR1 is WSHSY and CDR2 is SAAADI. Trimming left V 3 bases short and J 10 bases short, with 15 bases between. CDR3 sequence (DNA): TGCGCCAGCAGTGATTCGCAGGGGTGGGGAAAACTGTTTTTT. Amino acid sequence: CASSDSQGWGKLFF.

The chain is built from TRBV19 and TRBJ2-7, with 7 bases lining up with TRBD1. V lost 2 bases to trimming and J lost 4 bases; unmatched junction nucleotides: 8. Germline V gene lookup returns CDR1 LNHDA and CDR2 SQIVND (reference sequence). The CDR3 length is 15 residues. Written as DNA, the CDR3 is TGTGCCAGTAGTATATTGATTGGGACAGTTTACGAGCAGTACTTC. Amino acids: CASSILIGTVYEQYF.

The CDR3 protein is CASSQGWETGNEQFF. As DNA, the CDR3 is TGCGCCAGCAGCCAAGGCTGGGAGACAGGGAATGAGCAGTTCTTC. This chain links TRBV4-3 with TRBJ2-1; 7 bases fit TRBD1. V was clipped by 1 base and J by 7 bases; unmatched bases: 7. The CDR3 length is 15 residues. Germline CDR1 LGHNA, CDR2 YSLEER.

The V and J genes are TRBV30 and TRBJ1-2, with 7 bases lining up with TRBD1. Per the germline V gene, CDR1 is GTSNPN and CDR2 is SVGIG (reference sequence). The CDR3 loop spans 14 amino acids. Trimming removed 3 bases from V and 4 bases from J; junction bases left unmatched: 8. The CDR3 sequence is CAWRGTAGLYGYTF. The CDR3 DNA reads TGTGCCTGGAGGGGGACAGCCGGCCTCTATGGCTACACCTTC.

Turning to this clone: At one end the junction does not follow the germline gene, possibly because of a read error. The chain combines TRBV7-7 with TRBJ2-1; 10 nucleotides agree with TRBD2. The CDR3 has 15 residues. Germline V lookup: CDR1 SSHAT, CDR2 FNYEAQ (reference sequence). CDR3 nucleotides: TGTGCTAGCAGTCTACTAGCGGGAAAACACAATGAGCAGTTCTTC. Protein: CASSLLAGKHNEQFF. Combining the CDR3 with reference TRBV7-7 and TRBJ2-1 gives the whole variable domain GAGVSQSPRYKVTKRGQDVTLRCDPISSHATLYWYQQALGQGPEFLTYFNYEAQPDKSGLPSDRFSAERPEGSISTLTIQRTEQRDSAMYRCASSLLAGKHNEQFFGPGTRLTVL.

CDR3 bases: TGTGCCAGCTCACGAGGACAGGGGGAATCCAACTATGGCTACACCTTC. It encodes CASSRGQGESNYGYTF. This rearrangement joins TRBV6-4 to TRBJ1-2, with 10 nucleotides matching TRBD1. Germline trimming cut 8 bases from V and 2 bases from J; bases unmatched to any gene: 11. The CDR3 loop spans 16 amino acids. Germline-derived CDR1 and CDR2 are MRHNA and SNTAGT.

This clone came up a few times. CDR3 bases: TGTGCCAGCAGCTGGTTCCTTCCCGGAGACACTGAAGCTTTCTTT. Translation gives CASSWFLPGDTEAFF. The chain combines TRBV5-5 with TRBJ1-1; no reliable D call. Trimming shortened V by 3 bases and J by 3 bases, and 15 bases separated the two germline ends. CDR3 size: 15 residues. The germline gives CDR1 SGHKS, CDR2 YYEKEE (reference sequence). Combining the CDR3 with reference TRBV5-5 and TRBJ1-1 gives the whole variable domain DAGVTQSPTHLIKTRGQQVTLRCSPISGHKSVSWYQQVLGQGPQFIFQYYEKEERGRGNFPDRFSARQFPNYSSELNVNALLLGDSALYLCASSWFLPGDTEAFFGQGTRLTVV.

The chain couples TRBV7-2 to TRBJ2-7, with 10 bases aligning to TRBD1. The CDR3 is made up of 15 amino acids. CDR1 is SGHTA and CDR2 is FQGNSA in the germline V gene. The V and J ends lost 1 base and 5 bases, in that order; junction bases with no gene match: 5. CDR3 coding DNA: TGTGCCAGCAGCTTAGTTTTGGGACAGGGGAACGAGCAGTACTTC. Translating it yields CASSLVLGQGNEQYF.

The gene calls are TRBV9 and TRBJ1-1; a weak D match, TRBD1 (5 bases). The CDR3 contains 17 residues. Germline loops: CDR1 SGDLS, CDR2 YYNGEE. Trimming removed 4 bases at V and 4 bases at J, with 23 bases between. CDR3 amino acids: CASSPSIRGGFTTEAFF. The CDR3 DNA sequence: TGTGCCAGCAGCCCGAGTATCCGGGGGGGTTTTACCACTGAAGCTTTCTTT.

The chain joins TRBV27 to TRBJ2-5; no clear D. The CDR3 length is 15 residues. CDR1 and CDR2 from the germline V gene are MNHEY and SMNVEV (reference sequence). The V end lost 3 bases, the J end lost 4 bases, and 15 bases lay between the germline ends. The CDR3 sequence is CASSFWRAGRETQYF. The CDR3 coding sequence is TGTGCCAGCAGTTTTTGGCGAGCTGGGCGAGAGACCCAGTACTTC.

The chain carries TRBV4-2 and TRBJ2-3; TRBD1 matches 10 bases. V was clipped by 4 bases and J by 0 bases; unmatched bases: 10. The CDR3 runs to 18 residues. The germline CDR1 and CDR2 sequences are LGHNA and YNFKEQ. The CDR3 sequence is CASSLGQGEGTSTDTQYF. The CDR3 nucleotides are TGTGCCAGCAGCCTTGGACAGGGGGAGGGGACTAGCACAGATACGCAGTATTTT.

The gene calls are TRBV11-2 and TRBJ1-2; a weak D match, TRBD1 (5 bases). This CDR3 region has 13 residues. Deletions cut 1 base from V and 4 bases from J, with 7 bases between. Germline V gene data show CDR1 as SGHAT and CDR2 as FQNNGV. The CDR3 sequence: CASSLGDFYGYTF. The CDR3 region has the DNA TGTGCCAGCAGCTTAGGGGACTTCTATGGCTACACCTTC.

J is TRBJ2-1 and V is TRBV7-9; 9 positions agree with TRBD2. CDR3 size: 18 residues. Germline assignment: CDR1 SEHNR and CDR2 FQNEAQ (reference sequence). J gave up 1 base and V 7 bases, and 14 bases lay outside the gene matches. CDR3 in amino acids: CASTGRALAGPSYNEQFF. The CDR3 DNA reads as TGTGCCAGCACTGGGAGAGCACTAGCGGGCCCTTCCTACAATGAGCAGTTCTTC.

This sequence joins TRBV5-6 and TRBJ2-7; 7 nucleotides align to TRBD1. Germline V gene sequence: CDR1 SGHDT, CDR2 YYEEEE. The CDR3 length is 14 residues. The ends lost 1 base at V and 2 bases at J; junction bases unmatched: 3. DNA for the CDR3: TGTGCCAGCAGCTTGAGGGGGCCCCCCTACGAGCAGTACTTC. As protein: CASSLRGPPYEQYF.

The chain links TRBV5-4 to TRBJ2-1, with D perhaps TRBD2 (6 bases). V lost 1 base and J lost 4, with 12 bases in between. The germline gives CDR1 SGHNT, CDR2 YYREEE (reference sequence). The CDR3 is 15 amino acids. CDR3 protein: CASSLYGTDYNEQFF. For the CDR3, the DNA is TGTGCCAGCAGCTTGTACGGGACTGATTACAATGAGCAGTTCTTC. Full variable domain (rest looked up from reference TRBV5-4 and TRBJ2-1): ETGVTQSPTHLIKTRGQQVTLRCSSQSGHNTVSWYQQALGQGPQFIFQYYREEENGRGNFPPRFSGLQFPNYSSELNVNALELDDSALYLCASSLYGTDYNEQFFGPGTRLTVL.

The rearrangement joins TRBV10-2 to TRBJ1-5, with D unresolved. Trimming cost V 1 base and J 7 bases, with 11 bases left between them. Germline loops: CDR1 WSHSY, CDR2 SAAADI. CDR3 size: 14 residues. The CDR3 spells CASSEFTGGQPQHF. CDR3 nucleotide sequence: TGCGCCAGCAGTGAGTTTACCGGAGGACAGCCCCAGCATTTT.

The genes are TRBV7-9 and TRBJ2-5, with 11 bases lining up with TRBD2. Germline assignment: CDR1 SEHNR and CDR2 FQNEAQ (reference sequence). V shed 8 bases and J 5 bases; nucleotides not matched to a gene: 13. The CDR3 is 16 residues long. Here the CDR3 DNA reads TGTGCCAGCGAGGGACTAGCGGCCACCTCCCCCGAGACCCAGTACTTC. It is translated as CASEGLAATSPETQYF.

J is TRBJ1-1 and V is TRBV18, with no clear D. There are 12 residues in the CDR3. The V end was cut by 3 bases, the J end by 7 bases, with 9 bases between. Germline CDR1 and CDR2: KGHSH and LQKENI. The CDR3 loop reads CASSPRSFEAFF. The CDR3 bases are TGTGCCAGCTCACCTCGGAGTTTTGAAGCTTTCTTT.

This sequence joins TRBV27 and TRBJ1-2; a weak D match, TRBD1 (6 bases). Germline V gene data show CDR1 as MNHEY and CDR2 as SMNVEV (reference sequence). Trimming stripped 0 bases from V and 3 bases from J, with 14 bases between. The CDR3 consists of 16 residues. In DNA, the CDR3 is TGTGCCAGCAGTTTATCTTACAGGGACGGTTACTATGGCTACACCTTC. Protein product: CASSLSYRDGYYGYTF.

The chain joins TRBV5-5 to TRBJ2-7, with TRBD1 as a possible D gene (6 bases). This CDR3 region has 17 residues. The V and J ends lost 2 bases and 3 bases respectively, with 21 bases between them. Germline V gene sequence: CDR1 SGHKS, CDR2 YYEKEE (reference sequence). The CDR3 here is CASSLRQVSTGLYEQYF. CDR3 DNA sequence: TGTGCCAGCAGCTTAAGGCAAGTTAGCACAGGGCTCTACGAGCAGTACTTC.

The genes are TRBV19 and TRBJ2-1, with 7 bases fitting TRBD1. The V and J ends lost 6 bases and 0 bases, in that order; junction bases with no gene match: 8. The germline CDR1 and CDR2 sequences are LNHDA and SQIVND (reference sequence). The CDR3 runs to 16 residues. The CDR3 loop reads CASSNGQASSYNEQFF. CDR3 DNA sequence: TGTGCCAGTAGCAACGGACAGGCCAGCTCCTACAATGAGCAGTTCTTC.

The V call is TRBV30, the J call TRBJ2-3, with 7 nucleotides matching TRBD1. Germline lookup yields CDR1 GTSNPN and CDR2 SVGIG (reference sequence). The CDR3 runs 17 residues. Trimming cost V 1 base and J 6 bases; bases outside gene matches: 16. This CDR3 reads CAWSAEVRYRGLDTQYF. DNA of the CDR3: TGTGCCTGGAGTGCCGAGGTTAGGTACAGGGGCTTGGATACGCAGTATTTT.

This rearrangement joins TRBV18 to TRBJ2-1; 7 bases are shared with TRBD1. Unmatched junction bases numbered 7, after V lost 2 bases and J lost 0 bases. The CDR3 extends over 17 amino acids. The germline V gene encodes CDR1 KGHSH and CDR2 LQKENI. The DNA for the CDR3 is TGTGCCAGCTCACCAGACCCGGGACAGTACTCCTACAATGAGCAGTTCTTC. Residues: CASSPDPGQYSYNEQFF.